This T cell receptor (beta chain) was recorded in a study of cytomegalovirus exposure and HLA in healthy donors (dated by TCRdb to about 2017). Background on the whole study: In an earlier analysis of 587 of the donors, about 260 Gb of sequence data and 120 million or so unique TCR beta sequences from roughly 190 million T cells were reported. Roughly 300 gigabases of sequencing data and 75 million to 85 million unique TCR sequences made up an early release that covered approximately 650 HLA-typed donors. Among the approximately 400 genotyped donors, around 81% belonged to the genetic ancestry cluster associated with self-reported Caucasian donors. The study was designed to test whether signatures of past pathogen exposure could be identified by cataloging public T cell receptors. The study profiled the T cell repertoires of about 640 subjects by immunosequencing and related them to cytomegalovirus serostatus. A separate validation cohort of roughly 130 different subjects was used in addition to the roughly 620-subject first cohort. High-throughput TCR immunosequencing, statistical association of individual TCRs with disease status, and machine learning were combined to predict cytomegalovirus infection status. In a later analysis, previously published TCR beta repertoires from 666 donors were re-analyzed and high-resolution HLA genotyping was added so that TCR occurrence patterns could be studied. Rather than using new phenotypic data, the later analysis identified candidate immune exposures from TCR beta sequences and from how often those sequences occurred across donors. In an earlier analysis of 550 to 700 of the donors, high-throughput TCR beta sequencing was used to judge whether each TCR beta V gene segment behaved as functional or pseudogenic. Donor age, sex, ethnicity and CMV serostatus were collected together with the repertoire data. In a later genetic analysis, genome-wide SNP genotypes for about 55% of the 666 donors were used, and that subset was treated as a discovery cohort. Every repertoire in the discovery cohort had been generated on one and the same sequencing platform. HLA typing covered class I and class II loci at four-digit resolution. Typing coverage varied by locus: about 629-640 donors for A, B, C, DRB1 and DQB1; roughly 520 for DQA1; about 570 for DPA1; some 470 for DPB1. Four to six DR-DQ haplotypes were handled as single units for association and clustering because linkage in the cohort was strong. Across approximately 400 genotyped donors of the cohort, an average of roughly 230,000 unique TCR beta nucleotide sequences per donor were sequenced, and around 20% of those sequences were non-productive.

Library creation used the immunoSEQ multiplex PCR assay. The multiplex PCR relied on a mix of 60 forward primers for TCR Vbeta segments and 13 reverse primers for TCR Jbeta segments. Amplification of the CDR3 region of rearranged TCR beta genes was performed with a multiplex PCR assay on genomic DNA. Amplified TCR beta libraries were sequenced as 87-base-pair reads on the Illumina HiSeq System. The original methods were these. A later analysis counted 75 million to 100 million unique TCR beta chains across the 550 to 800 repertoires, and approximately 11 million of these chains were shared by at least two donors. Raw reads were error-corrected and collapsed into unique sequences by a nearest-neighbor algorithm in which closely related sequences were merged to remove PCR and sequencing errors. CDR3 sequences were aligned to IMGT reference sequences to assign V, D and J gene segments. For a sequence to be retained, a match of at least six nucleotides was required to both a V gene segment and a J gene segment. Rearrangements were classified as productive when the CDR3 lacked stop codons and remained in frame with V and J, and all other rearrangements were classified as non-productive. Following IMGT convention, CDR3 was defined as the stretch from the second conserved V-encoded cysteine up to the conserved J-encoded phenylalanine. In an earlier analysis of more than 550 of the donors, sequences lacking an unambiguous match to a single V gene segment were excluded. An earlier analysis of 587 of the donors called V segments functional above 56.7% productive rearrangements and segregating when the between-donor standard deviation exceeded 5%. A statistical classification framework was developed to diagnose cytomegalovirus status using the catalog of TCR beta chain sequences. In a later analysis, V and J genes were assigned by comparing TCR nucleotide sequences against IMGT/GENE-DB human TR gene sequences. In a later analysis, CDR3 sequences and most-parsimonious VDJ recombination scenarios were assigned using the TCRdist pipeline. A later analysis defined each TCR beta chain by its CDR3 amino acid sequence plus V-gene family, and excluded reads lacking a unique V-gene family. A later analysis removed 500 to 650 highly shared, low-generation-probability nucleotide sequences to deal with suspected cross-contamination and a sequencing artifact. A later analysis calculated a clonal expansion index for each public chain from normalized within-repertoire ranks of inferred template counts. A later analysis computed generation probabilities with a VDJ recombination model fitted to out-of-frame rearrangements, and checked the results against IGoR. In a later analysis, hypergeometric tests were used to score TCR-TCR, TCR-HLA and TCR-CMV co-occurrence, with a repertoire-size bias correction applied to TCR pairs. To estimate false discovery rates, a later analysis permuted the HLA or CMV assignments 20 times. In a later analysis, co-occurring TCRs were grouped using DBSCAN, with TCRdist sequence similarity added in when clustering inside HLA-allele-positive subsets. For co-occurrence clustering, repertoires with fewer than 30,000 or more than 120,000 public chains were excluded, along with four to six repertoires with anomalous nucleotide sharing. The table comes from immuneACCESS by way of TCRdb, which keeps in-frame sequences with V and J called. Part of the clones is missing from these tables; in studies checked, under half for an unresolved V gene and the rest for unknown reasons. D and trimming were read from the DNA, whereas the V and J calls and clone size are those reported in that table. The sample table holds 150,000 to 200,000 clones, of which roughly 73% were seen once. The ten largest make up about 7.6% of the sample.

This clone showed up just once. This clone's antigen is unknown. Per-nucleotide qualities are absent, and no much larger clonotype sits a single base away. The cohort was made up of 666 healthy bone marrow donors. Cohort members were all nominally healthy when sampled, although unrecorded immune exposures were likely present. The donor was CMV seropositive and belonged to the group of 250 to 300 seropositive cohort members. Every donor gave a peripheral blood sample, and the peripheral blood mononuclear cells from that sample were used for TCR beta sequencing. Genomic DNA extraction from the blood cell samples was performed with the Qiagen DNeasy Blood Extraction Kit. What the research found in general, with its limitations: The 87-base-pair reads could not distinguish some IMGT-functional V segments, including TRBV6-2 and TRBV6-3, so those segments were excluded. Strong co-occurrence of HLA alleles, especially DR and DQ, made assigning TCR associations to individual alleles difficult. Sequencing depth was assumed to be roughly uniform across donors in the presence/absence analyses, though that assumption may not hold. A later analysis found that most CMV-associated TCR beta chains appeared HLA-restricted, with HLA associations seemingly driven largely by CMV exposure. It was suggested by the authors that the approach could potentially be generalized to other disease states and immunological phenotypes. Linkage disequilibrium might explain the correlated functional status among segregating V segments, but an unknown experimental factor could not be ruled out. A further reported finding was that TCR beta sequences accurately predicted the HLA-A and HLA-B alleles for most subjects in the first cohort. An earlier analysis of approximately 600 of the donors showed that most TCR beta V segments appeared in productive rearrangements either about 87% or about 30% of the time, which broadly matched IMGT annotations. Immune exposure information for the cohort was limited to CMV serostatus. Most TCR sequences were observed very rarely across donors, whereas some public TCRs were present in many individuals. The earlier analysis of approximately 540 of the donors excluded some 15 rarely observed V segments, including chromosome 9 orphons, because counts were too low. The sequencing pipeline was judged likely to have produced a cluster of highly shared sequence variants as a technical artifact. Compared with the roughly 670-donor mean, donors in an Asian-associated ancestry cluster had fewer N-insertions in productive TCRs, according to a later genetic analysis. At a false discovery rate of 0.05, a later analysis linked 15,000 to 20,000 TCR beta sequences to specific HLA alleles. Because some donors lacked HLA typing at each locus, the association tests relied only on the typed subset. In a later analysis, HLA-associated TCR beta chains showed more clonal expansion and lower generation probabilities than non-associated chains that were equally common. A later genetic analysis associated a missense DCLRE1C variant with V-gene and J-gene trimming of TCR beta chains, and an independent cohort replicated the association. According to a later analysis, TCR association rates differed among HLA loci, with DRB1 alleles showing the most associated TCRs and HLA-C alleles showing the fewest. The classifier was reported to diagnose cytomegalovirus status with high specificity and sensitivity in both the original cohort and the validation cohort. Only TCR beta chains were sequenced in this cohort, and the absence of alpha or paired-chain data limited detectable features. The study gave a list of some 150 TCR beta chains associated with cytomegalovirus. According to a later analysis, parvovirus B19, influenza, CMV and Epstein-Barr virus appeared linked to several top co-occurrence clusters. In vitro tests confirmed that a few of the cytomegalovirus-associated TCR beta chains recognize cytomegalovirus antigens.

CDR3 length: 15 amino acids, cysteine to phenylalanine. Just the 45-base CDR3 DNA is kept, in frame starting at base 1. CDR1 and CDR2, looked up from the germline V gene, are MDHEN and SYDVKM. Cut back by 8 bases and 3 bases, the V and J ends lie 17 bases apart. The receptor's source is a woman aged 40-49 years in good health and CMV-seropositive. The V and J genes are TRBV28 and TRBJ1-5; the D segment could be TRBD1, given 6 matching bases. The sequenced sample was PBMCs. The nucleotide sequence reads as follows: TGTGCCAGCCATACCCTGGCAGGGGCCAATCAGCCCCAGCATTTT. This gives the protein CASHTLAGANQPQHF.